The next 29 T cell receptor beta chains were all read from a single sample in a study of CD8+ T cells in alopecia areata. cDNA reverse transcribed from extracted RNA served as the sequencing template. Clones were sequenced by immunoSEQ multiplex PCR, and TCRdb holds only the in-frame ones, with some missing. The profile shows around 60,000 clones, more than 45% of them singletons. As to treatment: oral pan-JAK inhibitor, 5-10 mg twice daily. This sample comprised CD8+ T cells sorted from blood, obtained around week 37, from a patient treated with tofacitinib. The receptors were gathered from a human donor with alopecia areata.

In this sample, this clone turned up a few times. The chain recombines TRBV29-1 with TRBJ2-2; no definite D call. There are 14 residues in the CDR3. From germline, CDR1 is SQVTM and CDR2 ANQGSEA. V was pared by 3 bases and J by 6 bases, with 14 bases between. This chain's CDR3 is CSVESNGFPGELFF. DNA of the CDR3: TGCAGCGTTGAGTCGAACGGTTTTCCCGGGGAGCTGTTTTTT.

J is TRBJ2-7 and V is TRBV7-9; D remains ambiguous. Germline CDR1 SEHNR, CDR2 FQNEAQ (reference sequence). Between the trimmed V and J ends, which lost 1 base and 5 bases, there was a span of 6 bases. The length of the CDR3 is 12 residues. The CDR3 loop is CASSLGVDEQYF. CDR3 nucleotide sequence: TGTGCCAGCAGCTTAGGTGTCGACGAGCAGTACTTC.

The chain employs TRBV2 and TRBJ2-1; D unresolved. The length of the CDR3 is 10 residues. The V end was cut by 4 bases, the J end by 8 bases, with 3 bases between. Germline CDR1 is SNHLY and CDR2 is FYNNEI. CDR3 loop: CASSGHEQFF. The CDR3 DNA follows: TGTGCCAGCAGTGGCCATGAGCAGTTCTTC.

The V and J genes are TRBV7-2 and TRBJ2-7; TRBD1 might be the D (5 bases). CDR1 is SGHTA, CDR2 FQGNSA, per germline. The CDR3 is 14 amino acids. Trimming cost V 0 bases and J 6 bases, with 12 bases left between them. The CDR3: CASSLATAESEQYF. The CDR3 DNA sequence: TGTGCCAGCAGCTTAGCGACAGCCGAGAGCGAGCAGTACTTC. The full variable domain, completed using reference TRBV7-2 and TRBJ2-7, is GAGVSQSPSNKVTEKGKDVELRCDPISGHTALYWYRQSLGQGLEFLIYFQGNSAPDKSGLPSDRFSAERTGGSVSTLTIQRTQQEDSAVYLCASSLATAESEQYFGPGTRLTVT.

This clone occurred a few times. This sequence joins TRBV4-1 and TRBJ2-5; a possible D gene is TRBD2 (5 bases). V dropped 4 bases and J dropped 4 bases, with 13 bases sitting between them. From germline, CDR1 is MGHRA and CDR2 YSYEKL. The CDR3 runs 14 residues. The CDR3 sequence is CASSPRRGPETQYF. DNA of the CDR3: TGCGCCAGCAGCCCGAGGAGAGGGCCAGAGACCCAGTACTTC.

This clone came up a few times. Other DNA sequences from this sample encode an identical CDR3 as well. The chain employs TRBV7-6 and TRBJ2-7, with 7 bases aligning to TRBD2. After removal of 5 bases from V and 2 bases from J, the junction contained 3 bases not matched to a gene. CDR3 size: 13 residues. Germline V gene lookup returns CDR1 SGHVS and CDR2 FNYEAQ. This chain's CDR3 is CASSLAGAYEQYF. The CDR3 DNA reads TGTGCCAGCAGCCTGGCGGGAGCCTACGAGCAGTACTTC.

This clone was counted between two and nine times. The V gene is TRBV7-6, the J gene TRBJ1-4; TRBD1 agrees at 10 bases. V shed 5 bases and J 1 base; nucleotides not matched to a gene: 4. Germline assignment: CDR1 SGHVS and CDR2 FNYEAQ. There are 16 residues in the CDR3. The CDR3 spells CASSARDRGTNEKLFF. The CDR3 DNA reads TGTGCCAGCAGCGCCCGGGACAGGGGAACTAATGAAAAACTGTTTTTT.

In its sample, this clone was seen a few times. The gene calls are TRBV7-8 and TRBJ2-5; 9 nucleotides match TRBD1. This CDR3 spans 13 amino acids. Germline assignment: CDR1 SGHVS and CDR2 FQNEAQ. J gave up 4 bases and V 4 bases, and 1 base lay outside the gene matches. This CDR3 is CASSSDRGETQYF. The CDR3 coding sequence is TGTGCCAGCAGCTCGGACAGGGGAGAGACCCAGTACTTC.

V gene TRBV7-8 combines with J gene TRBJ2-7, with 13 nucleotides matching TRBD2. Germline loops: CDR1 SGHVS, CDR2 FQNEAQ. Germline trimming cut 6 bases from V and 3 bases from J; bases unmatched to any gene: 5. The CDR3 has 15 residues. As DNA, the CDR3 is TGTGCCAGCAGACCCGGGACTAGCGGGATCTACGAGCAGTACTTC. It yields the protein CASRPGTSGIYEQYF. Supplemented by reference TRBV7-8 and TRBJ2-7, the full variable domain reads GAGVSQSPRYKVAKRGQDVALRCDPISGHVSLFWYQQALGQGPEFLTYFQNEAQLDKSGLPSDRFFAERPEGSVSTLKIQRTQQEDSAVYLCASRPGTSGIYEQYFGPGTRLTVT.

The gene calls are TRBV11-2 and TRBJ2-1, with D unresolved. The CDR3 sequence is 14 residues long. Germline CDR1 SGHAT, CDR2 FQNNGV. Trimming left V 1 base short and J 1 base short, with 5 bases between. The CDR3 DNA is TGTGCCAGCAGCTTAGTTAGGTCCTACAATGAGCAGTTCTTC. Translated: CASSLVRSYNEQFF.

The rearrangement joins TRBV28 to TRBJ1-5; no firm D call. CDR3 length equals 11 residues. V was clipped by 4 bases and J by 3 bases, with 1 base between them. CDR1 and CDR2 (germline): MDHEN, SYDVKM. The CDR3, as DNA: TGTGCCAGCAGTTACAATCAGCCCCAGCATTTT. Protein sequence: CASSYNQPQHF.

This sequence joins TRBV14 and TRBJ1-1; D is unresolved. V lost 5 bases and J 4 bases, leaving 14 bases between the germline ends. The CDR3 length is 14 residues. Germline loops: CDR1 SGHDN, CDR2 FVKESK. The CDR3 DNA reads TGTGCCAGCAGCTATACTAGCTTGGGCACTGAAGCTTTCTTT. Translation: CASSYTSLGTEAFF.

Comment on this clone: One end of the junction is discordant with germline, which a read error may explain. The CDR3 here is CASSAGVGSPEF. The CDR3 nucleotides read TGTGCCAGCAGCGCCGGGGTGGGCTCACCTGAGTTT. The chain recombines TRBV9 with TRBJ1-3; the D is unclear. The CDR3 sequence is 12 residues long. Germline V lookup: CDR1 SGDLS, CDR2 YYNGEE. Filled out from reference TRBV9 and TRBJ1-3, the complete variable domain reads DSGVTQTPKHLITATGQRVTLRCSPRSGDLSVYWYQQSLDQGLQFLIQYYNGEERAKGNILERFSAQQFPDLHSELNLSSLELGDSALYFCASSAGVGSPEFGEGSWLTVV.

The rearrangement links TRBV11-1 to TRBJ2-7, with TRBD2 identical over 9 bases. CDR3 length equals 14 residues. Germline CDR1 reads SGHAT; CDR2 reads FQDESV (reference sequence). The V and J ends lost 5 bases and 6 bases, in that order; junction bases with no gene match: 8. The CDR3 DNA follows: TGTGCCAGCAGCCCTACCGGGACTAGCCTCGAGCAGTACTTC. This translates into CASSPTGTSLEQYF.

This clone was observed a handful of times. V and J are TRBV30 and TRBJ1-2, with 8 bases fitting TRBD1. This CDR3 has 15 amino acids. CDR1 and CDR2 (germline): GTSNPN, SVGIG (reference sequence). V was clipped by 2 bases and J by 5 bases; unmatched bases: 10. The CDR3 loop is CAWSFPRQGRYGYTF. Here the CDR3 DNA reads TGTGCCTGGAGTTTCCCGAGACAGGGGCGGTATGGCTACACCTTC.

The rearrangement uses TRBV18 and TRBJ2-5; 12 positions match TRBD1. CDR1 and CDR2 from the germline V gene are KGHSH and LQKENI. J gave up 0 bases and V 3 bases, and 14 bases lay outside the gene matches. This CDR3 has 20 amino acids. As DNA, the CDR3 is TGTGCCAGCTCACCGCAATTGGGACAGGGGGCGACGACGTACCAAGAGACCCAGTACTTC. Translating it yields CASSPQLGQGATTYQETQYF.

This clone was detected a few times. The chain has TRBV6-6 and TRBJ2-2; unclear D gene. Germline values: CDR1 MNHNY, CDR2 SVGAGI (reference sequence). V was cut by 7 bases and J by 6 bases, with 6 bases left in between. The CDR3 consists of 11 residues. The CDR3 sequence is CASKLAGELFF. The CDR3 nucleotides are TGTGCCAGCAAGCTCGCCGGGGAGCTGTTTTTT.

The rearrangement joins TRBV7-9 to TRBJ2-7; D gene uncertain. The CDR3 totals 13 residues. CDR1 and CDR2 from the germline V gene are SEHNR and FQNEAQ (reference sequence). Trimming removed 0 bases from V and 7 bases from J, with 10 bases in between. In nucleotides, the CDR3 is TGTGCCAGCAGCTTAGCAGTCGCTGTGGAGCAGTACTTC. This gives the protein CASSLAVAVEQYF.

This clone came up a few times. The chain joins TRBV29-1 to TRBJ1-1, with no clear D. There are 11 residues in the CDR3. Germline CDR1 SQVTM, CDR2 ANQGSEA. V shed 3 bases and J shed 6 bases, with 8 bases lying between them. For the CDR3, the DNA is TGCAGCGTTGATCTGCACGCTGAAGCTTTCTTT. Its translation: CSVDLHAEAFF.

This chain connects TRBV2 to TRBJ1-2, with 7 bases identical to TRBD1. Germline CDR1 is SNHLY and CDR2 is FYNNEI. V shed 7 bases and J 4 bases; nucleotides not matched to a gene: 12. This CDR3 has 15 amino acids. The CDR3, as DNA: TGTGCCAGCATGGGGGGGACAGTCATTGGCTATGGCTACACCTTC. It is translated as CASMGGTVIGYGYTF.

The J gene is TRBJ2-1, the V gene TRBV9, with 8 bases lining up with TRBD1. With V trimmed by 0 bases and J by 4 bases, 3 bases remained unmatched. From germline, CDR1 is SGDLS and CDR2 YYNGEE. This CDR3 spans 15 amino acids. For the CDR3, the DNA is TGTGCCAGCAGCGTAGTGGGACAGGATTACAATGAGCAGTTCTTC. Amino acid sequence: CASSVVGQDYNEQFF.

The chain is built from TRBV27 and TRBJ2-3; no reliable D call. From germline, CDR1 is MNHEY and CDR2 SMNVEV (reference sequence). The CDR3 contains 15 residues. The V end was cut by 5 bases, the J end by 0 bases, with 12 bases between. The CDR3 loop is CASSQDGSSTDTQYF. The CDR3 DNA sequence: TGTGCCAGCAGTCAGGACGGATCTAGCACAGATACGCAGTATTTT.

This clone turned up a few times. CDR3 nucleotide sequence: TGTGCCAGCAGCCCGCGGGGTTTCGCCTATGGCTACACCTTC. This codes for CASSPRGFAYGYTF. This chain links TRBV27 with TRBJ1-2; D is uncertain. The CDR3 is 14 residues long. Per the germline V gene, CDR1 is MNHEY and CDR2 is SMNVEV (reference sequence). V lost 6 bases to trimming and J lost 4 bases, with 15 bases between them.

This clone was seen only a few times. The V call is TRBV7-9, the J call TRBJ2-6; no firm D call. The germline V gene has CDR1 SEHNR and CDR2 FQNEAQ (reference sequence). The CDR3 consists of 16 residues. The germline V and J ends were trimmed by 5 bases and 0 bases, with 11 bases remaining between them. CDR3 DNA: TGTGCCAGCAGCGCCCGTGGGGACTCTGGGGCCAACGTCCTGACTTTC. Translated, it gives CASSARGDSGANVLTF.

In this sample, this clone turned up a few times. The genes are TRBV4-1 and TRBJ2-5; D not certain. V dropped 0 bases and J dropped 1 base, with 3 bases sitting between them. This CDR3 has 13 residues. Germline V CDR1 and CDR2: MGHRA, YSYEKL. The CDR3 region has the DNA TGCGCCAGCAGCCAAGACACCCAAGAGACCCAGTACTTC. It yields the protein CASSQDTQETQYF.

This clone was recorded a few times. This chain uses TRBV5-1 with TRBJ1-2, with 9 bases fitting TRBD1. The junction had 11 bases not matched to a gene; V was cut back by 4 bases and J by 1 base. The V gene's germline CDR1 is SGHRS and CDR2 YFSETQ. This CDR3 has 17 amino acids. This CDR3 is CASSTPGTGSYNYGYTF. The CDR3, as DNA: TGCGCCAGCAGCACCCCGGGGACAGGGTCTTATAACTATGGCTACACCTTC.

This chain links TRBV13 with TRBJ2-3; D ambiguous. V was cut by 2 bases and J by 4 bases, with 4 bases left in between. The germline V gene encodes CDR1 PRHDT and CDR2 FYEKMQ (reference sequence). There are 12 residues in the CDR3. The CDR3, as DNA: TGTGCCAGCAGCTTAATCCCAGATACGCAGTATTTT. This gives the protein CASSLIPDTQYF.

This rearrangement joins TRBV6-5 to TRBJ2-5; tentatively, D is TRBD1 or TRBD2 (5 bases each). The CDR3 sequence is 14 residues long. In germline, CDR1 is MNHEY, CDR2 SVGAGI. The germline V and J ends were trimmed by 0 bases and 5 bases, with 10 bases remaining between them. CDR3 sequence reads: CASSYSRGSETQYF. The DNA of the CDR3 is TGTGCCAGCAGTTACTCTCGGGGCTCGGAGACCCAGTACTTC.

The CDR3 DNA follows: TGTGCCATCAGTGAGTCAACGGGGTACAATGAGCAGTTCTTC. This encodes CAISESTGYNEQFF. The chain couples TRBV10-3 to TRBJ2-1; possibly TRBD2 for D (5 bases). The V and J ends lost 0 bases and 4 bases respectively, with 7 bases between them. The CDR3 sequence is 14 residues long. CDR1 ENHRY and CDR2 SYGVKD come from the germline V gene.